The rows below give T cell receptor beta chains drawn from one sample of a study of blood T cells in healthy people across ages. MiXCR, run by TCRdb on the 5' RACE reads, gives a single entry per CDR3 protein. Altogether about 800,000 distinct CDR3 sequences are present, about three fifths being singletons, with the ten largest covering around 20%. Sample: blood. Every receptor here comes from a man aged 25-40 years in good health. Each CDR3 is given with its conserved first and last residue. The D gene is left open where the match is weak. Part of the rows lack a size; the others show once, few, many or a class for expanded clones.

CDR3 protein	CDR3 DNA	V gene	J gene	D gene	clone size
CVSRQTGNGGYTF	TGTGTCAGCAGGCAGACAGGGAACGGGGGCTACACCTTC	TRBV6-5	TRBJ1-2	TRBD1	NA
CASSQDSPYEQYF	TGTGCCAGCAGTCAGGACTCCCCCTACGAGCAGTACTTC	TRBV12-3/TRBV12-4	TRBJ2-7	NA	NA
CASSYGQQSSYEQYF	TGTGCCAGCAGCTACGGACAGCAGAGCTCCTACGAGCAGTACTTC	TRBV7-9	TRBJ2-7	NA	NA
CASSGTPNYGYTF	TGCGCCAGCAGCGGGACACCAAACTATGGCTACACCTTC	TRBV5-1	TRBJ1-2	NA	NA
CSAVDRGLETQYF	TGCAGTGCTGTGGACAGGGGCCTGGAGACCCAGTACTTC	TRBV20-1	TRBJ2-5	TRBD1	few
CASSMRSGWNEQFF	TGTGCCAGTAGTATGCGCTCGGGGTGGAATGAGCAGTTCTTC	TRBV19	TRBJ2-1	NA	NA
CASSRNRDAGSPLHF	TGTGCCAGCAGTCGTAACCGGGACGCGGGTTCACCCCTCCACTTT	TRBV6-5	TRBJ1-6	NA	NA
CSASHTLPAGVSYEQYF	TGCAGTGCTTCTCACACCCTACCGGCGGGGGTCTCCTACGAGCAGTACTTC	TRBV20-1	TRBJ2-7	TRBD2	NA
CASSRPGPFYGYTF	TGTGCCAGCAGCCGCCCCGGGCCCTTCTATGGCTACACCTTC	TRBV6-2/TRBV6-3	TRBJ1-2	NA	NA
CASSPVLARETQYF	TGTGCCAGCAGCCCGGTGCTAGCCAGAGAGACCCAGTACTTC	TRBV7-9	TRBJ2-5	NA	few
CASSPRTSGEYNEQFF	TGTGCCAGCTCACCACGAACTAGCGGGGAGTACAATGAGCAGTTCTTC	TRBV18	TRBJ2-1	TRBD2	NA
CASSRQGGFNTEAFF	TGCGCCAGCAGCCGCCAGGGAGGTTTTAACACTGAAGCTTTCTTT	TRBV4-3	TRBJ1-1	NA	NA
CASRAGGVFYEQYF	TGTGCCAGCAGGGCGGGAGGGGTATTCTACGAGCAGTACTTC	TRBV28	TRBJ2-7	TRBD2	NA
CASSLGTSGKSPDEQYF	TGTGCCAGCAGCCTCGGGACTAGCGGGAAAAGCCCCGACGAGCAGTACTTC	TRBV3-1	TRBJ2-7	TRBD2	NA
CASSQGLALLSYNEQFF	TGCGCCAGCAGCCAAGGACTAGCGTTACTCTCCTACAATGAGCAGTTCTTC	TRBV4-1	TRBJ2-1	TRBD2	NA
CASSQGVRDTQYF	TGCGCCAGCAGCCAAGGGGTTCGAGATACGCAGTATTTT	TRBV4-1	TRBJ2-3	NA	NA
CASIAFNSGANVLTF	TGTGCCAGCATAGCGTTCAACTCTGGGGCCAACGTCCTGACTTTC	TRBV12-3/TRBV12-4	TRBJ2-6	NA	NA
CASSQDRGVSYNEQFF	TGCGCCAGCAGCCAAGATCGTGGGGTCTCCTACAATGAGCAGTTCTTC	TRBV4-3	TRBJ2-1	NA	few
CSVVSRTGEWYGYTF	TGCAGCGTTGTCTCGCGGACAGGGGAATGGTATGGCTACACCTTC	TRBV29-1	TRBJ1-2	TRBD1	few
CSAPGGGNTEAFF	TGCAGCGCCCCCGGGGGAGGAAACACTGAAGCTTTCTTT	TRBV29-1	TRBJ1-1	NA	NA
CASSYSSGYQETQYF	TGTGCCAGCAGTTACTCGAGTGGGTACCAAGAGACCCAGTACTTC	TRBV6-5	TRBJ2-5	NA	NA
CASSQDPWDTYYEQYF	TGTGCCAGCAGCCAAGATCCATGGGACACTTACTACGAGCAGTACTTC	TRBV4-2	TRBJ2-7	NA	NA
CASSPPGTSGNEQFF	TGTGCCAGCAGCCCCCCCGGGACTAGCGGGAATGAGCAGTTCTTC	TRBV7-6	TRBJ2-1	TRBD2	NA